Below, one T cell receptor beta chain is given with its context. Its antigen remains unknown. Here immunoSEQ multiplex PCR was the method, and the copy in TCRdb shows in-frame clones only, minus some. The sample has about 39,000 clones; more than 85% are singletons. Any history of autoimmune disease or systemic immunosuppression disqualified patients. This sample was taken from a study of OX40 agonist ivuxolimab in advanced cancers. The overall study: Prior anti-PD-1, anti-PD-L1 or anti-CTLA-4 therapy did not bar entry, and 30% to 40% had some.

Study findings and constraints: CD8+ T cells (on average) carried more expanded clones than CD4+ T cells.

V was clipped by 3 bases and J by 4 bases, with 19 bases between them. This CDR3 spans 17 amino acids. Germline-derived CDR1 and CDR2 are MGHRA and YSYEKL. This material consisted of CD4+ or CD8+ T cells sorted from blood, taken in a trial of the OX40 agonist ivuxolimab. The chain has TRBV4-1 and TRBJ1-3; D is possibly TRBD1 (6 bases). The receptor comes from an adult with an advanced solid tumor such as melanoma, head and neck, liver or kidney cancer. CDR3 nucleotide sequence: TGCGCCAGCAGCCAGGACATGCCAGGGGTATTAGGAAACACCATATATTTT. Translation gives CASSQDMPGVLGNTIYF.